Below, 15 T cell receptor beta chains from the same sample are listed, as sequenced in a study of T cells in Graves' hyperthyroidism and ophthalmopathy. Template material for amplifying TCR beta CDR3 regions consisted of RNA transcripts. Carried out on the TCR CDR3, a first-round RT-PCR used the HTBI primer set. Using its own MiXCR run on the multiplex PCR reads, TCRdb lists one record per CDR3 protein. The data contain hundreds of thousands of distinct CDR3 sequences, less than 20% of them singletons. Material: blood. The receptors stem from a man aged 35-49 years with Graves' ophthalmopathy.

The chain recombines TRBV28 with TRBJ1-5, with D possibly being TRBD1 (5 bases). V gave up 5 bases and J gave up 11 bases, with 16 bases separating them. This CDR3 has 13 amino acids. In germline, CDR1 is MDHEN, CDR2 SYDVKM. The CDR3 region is CASSNGWDWTQHF. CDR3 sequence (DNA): TGTGCCAGCAGTAACGGATGGGACTGGACCCAGCATTTT.

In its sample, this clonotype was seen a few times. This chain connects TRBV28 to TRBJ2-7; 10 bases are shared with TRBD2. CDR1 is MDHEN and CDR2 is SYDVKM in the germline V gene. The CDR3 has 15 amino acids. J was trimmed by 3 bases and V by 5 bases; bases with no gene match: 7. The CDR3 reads CASSVASGSLYEQYF. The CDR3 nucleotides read TGTGCCAGCAGTGTCGCTAGCGGGAGTCTCTACGAGCAGTACTTC. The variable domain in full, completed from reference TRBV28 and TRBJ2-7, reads DVKVTQSSRYLVKRTGEKVFLECVQDMDHENMFWYRQDPGLGLRLIYFSYDVKMKEKGDIPEGYSVSREKKERFSLILESASTNQTSMYLCASSVASGSLYEQYFGPGTRLTVT.

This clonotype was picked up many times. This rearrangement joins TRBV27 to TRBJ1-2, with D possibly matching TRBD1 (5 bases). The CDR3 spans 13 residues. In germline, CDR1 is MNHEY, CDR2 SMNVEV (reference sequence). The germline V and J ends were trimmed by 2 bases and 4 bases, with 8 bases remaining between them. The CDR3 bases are TGTGCCAGCAGTTTAGACAGATTCTATGGCTACACCTTC. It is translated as CASSLDRFYGYTF.

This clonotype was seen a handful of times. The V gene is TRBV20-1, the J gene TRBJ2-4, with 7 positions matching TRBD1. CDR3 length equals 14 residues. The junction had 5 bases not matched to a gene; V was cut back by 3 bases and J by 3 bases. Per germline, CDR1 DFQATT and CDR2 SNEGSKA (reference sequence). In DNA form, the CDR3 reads TGCAGTGCTAGGTCCCGGGACAGCAAAAACATTCAGTACTTC. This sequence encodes CSARSRDSKNIQYF.

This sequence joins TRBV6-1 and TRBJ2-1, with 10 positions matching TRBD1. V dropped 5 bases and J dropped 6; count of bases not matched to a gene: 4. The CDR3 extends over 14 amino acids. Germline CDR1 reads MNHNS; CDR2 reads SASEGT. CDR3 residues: CASSRQGAGNEQFF. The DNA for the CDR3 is TGTGCCAGCAGTAGACAGGGGGCAGGCAATGAGCAGTTCTTC.

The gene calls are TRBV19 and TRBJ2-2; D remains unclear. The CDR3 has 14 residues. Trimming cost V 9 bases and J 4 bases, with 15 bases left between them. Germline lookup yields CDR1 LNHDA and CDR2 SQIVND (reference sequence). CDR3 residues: CASRVTVATGELFF. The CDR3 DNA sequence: TGTGCCAGCCGTGTGACGGTGGCCACCGGGGAGCTGTTTTTT.

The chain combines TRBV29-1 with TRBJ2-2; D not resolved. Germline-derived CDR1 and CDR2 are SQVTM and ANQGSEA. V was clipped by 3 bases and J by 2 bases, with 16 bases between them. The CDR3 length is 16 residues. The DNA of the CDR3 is TGCAGCGTTGACGGAACTCAGCCAGGAAACACCGGGGAGCTGTTTTTT. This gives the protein CSVDGTQPGNTGELFF.

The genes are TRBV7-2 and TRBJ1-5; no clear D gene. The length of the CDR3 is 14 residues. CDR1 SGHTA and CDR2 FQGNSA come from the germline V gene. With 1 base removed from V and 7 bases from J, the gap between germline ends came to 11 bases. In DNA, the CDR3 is TGTGCCAGCAGCTTAGTCGGGTTAGGACAGCCCCAGCATTTT. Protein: CASSLVGLGQPQHF.

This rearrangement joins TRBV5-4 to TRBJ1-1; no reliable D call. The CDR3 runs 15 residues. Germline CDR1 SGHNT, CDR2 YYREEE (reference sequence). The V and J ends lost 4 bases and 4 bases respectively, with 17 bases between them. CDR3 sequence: CASSLPKGELTEAFF. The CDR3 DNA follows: TGTGCCAGCAGCCTCCCCAAGGGAGAACTCACTGAAGCTTTCTTT. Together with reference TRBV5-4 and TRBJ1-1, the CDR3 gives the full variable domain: ETGVTQSPTHLIKTRGQQVTLRCSSQSGHNTVSWYQQALGQGPQFIFQYYREEENGRGNFPPRFSGLQFPNYSSELNVNALELDDSALYLCASSLPKGELTEAFFGQGTRLTVV.

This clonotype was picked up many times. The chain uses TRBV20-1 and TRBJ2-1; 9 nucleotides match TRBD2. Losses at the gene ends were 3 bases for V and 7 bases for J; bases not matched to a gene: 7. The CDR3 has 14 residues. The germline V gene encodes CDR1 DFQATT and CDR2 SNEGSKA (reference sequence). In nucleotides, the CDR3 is TGCAGTGCTAGGGGACTAGCCAGAAGAAATGAGCAGTTCTTC. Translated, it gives CSARGLARRNEQFF.

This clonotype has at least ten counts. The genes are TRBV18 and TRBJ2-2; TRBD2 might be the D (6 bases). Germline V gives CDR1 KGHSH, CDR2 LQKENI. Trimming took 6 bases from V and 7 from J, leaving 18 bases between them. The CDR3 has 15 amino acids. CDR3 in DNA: TGTGCCAGCTCTCAGGGAGGACCCCGCGGCGGGGAGCTGTTTTTT. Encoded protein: CASSQGGPRGGELFF.

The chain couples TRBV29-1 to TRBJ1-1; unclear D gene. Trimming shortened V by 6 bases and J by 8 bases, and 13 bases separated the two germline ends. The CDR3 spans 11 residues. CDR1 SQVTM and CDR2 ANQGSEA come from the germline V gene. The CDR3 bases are TGCAGCGTCAGCGGGAGTTACGAAGCTTTCTTT. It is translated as CSVSGSYEAFF.

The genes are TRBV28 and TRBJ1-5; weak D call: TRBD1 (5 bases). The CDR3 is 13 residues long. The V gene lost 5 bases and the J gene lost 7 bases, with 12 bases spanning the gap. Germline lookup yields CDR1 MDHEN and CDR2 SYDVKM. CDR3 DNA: TGTGCCAGCAGTCCGGGGGGATGGCAGCCCCAGCATTTT. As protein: CASSPGGWQPQHF.

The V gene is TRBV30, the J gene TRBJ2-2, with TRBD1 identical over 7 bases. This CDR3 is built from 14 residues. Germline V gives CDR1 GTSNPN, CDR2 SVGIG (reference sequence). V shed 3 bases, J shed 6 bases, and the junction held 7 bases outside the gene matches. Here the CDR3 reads CAWSPRQGAGELFF. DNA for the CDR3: TGTGCCTGGAGCCCTCGACAGGGCGCCGGGGAGCTGTTTTTT.

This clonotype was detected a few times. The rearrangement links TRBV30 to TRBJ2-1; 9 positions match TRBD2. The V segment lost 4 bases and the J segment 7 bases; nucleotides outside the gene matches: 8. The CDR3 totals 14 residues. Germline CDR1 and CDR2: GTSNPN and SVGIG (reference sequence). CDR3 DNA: TGTGCCTGGACGATCCCGGCGGGAGGGAATGAGCAGTTCTTC. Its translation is CAWTIPAGGNEQFF.